The 14 T cell receptor beta chains presented below share a single source sample, sequenced in a study of cytomegalovirus exposure and HLA in healthy donors (dated by TCRdb to about 2017). Library construction relied on the immunoSEQ multiplex PCR assay. For the multiplex PCR, a mixture combining 60 forward primers for TCR Vbeta segments and 13 reverse primers for TCR Jbeta segments was used. Held by TCRdb, this immuneACCESS table contains in-frame sequences only and omits some clones. Under half of the omission traces to an unresolved V gene where checked; the cause of the rest is unknown. The sample table contains around 150,000 clones; only one count was recorded for 76% of them. The ten biggest clones cover 3% to 3.5% of the sample. The material sequenced was PBMCs. These receptors all stem from a man aged 40-50 years in good health and CMV-seronegative.

In its sample, this clone was seen a few times. CDR3 coding DNA: TGTGCCAGTAGTATGGTTCTACTCCCCTATGGCTACACCTTC. Its translation is CASSMVLLPYGYTF. The chain recombines TRBV19 with TRBJ1-2; D is uncertain. The V and J ends lost 3 bases and 4 bases respectively, with 12 bases between them. Germline V gene lookup returns CDR1 LNHDA and CDR2 SQIVND (reference sequence). This CDR3 contains 14 residues.

The V and J genes are TRBV19 and TRBJ2-4; weak D call: TRBD2 (5 bases). From germline, CDR1 is LNHDA and CDR2 SQIVND (reference sequence). The CDR3 has 12 residues. V was clipped by 11 bases and J by 1 base, with 9 bases between them. The DNA for the CDR3 is TGTGCCTCAGCGGTGGCCAAAAACATTCAGTACTTC. Its translation is CASAVAKNIQYF. Combining the CDR3 with reference TRBV19 and TRBJ2-4 gives the whole variable domain DGGITQSPKYLFRKEGQNVTLSCEQNLNHDAMYWYRQDPGQGLRLIYYSQIVNDFQKGDIAEGYSVSREKKESFPLTVTSAQKNPTAFYLCASAVAKNIQYFGAGTRLSVL.

The V call is TRBV28, the J call TRBJ2-1; TRBD2 matches 8 bases. CDR1 and CDR2 from the germline V gene are MDHEN and SYDVKM. Unmatched junction bases numbered 8, after V lost 1 base and J lost 0 bases. This CDR3 region has 18 residues. The CDR3 DNA reads as TGTGCCAGCAGTTTATTGGGTAGCGGGAAAAGCTCCTACAATGAGCAGTTCTTC. It translates to CASSLLGSGKSSYNEQFF.

The CDR3 loop is CASSPLTGIYEQYF. The CDR3 coding sequence is TGTGCCAGCTCACCACTCACAGGGATCTACGAGCAGTACTTC. This rearrangement joins TRBV18 to TRBJ2-7; D possibly corresponds to TRBD1 (6 bases). This CDR3 has 14 amino acids. The ends were cut back, 1 base at V and 3 bases at J, with 10 bases in the middle. CDR1 is KGHSH and CDR2 is LQKENI in the germline V gene.

The chain links TRBV6-1 to TRBJ2-1; 7 bases align to TRBD1. CDR3 length: 15 amino acids. The V gene's germline CDR1 is MNHNS and CDR2 SASEGT. J was trimmed by 3 bases and V by 3 bases; bases with no gene match: 5. CDR3 sequence (DNA): TGTGCCAGCAGTGAGACAGGGCTCCGCTACAATGAGCAGTTCTTC. Translated, it gives CASSETGLRYNEQFF.

The chain recombines TRBV13 with TRBJ2-4; a possible D gene is TRBD2 (5 bases). This CDR3 region has 15 residues. Looked up from germline, CDR1 is PRHDT and CDR2 is FYEKMQ (reference sequence). Deletions cut 5 bases from V and 2 bases from J, with 13 bases between. Here the CDR3 reads CASSTPGETKNIQYF. CDR3 DNA sequence: TGTGCCAGCAGCACTCCCGGGGAGACCAAAAACATTCAGTACTTC.

DNA for the CDR3: TGTGCCAGCAGCTTGCCCGTCGGACTAGGGAGGGGCGGGGAGCTGTTTTTT. This codes for CASSLPVGLGRGGELFF. V gene TRBV7-2 combines with J gene TRBJ2-2, with 7 bases fitting TRBD2. Germline V gene sequence: CDR1 SGHTA, CDR2 FQGNSA. The CDR3 runs to 17 residues. V was pared by 3 bases and J by 7 bases, with 14 bases of the junction left unmatched.

This rearrangement joins TRBV28 to TRBJ2-7; TRBD2 matches 11 bases. The CDR3 runs to 15 residues. Germline-derived CDR1 and CDR2 are MDHEN and SYDVKM. Trimming cost V 7 bases and J 0 bases; bases outside gene matches: 5. CDR3 in DNA: TGTGCCAGCAAGACGACTAGCGGGAACTCCTACGAGCAGTACTTC. Protein product: CASKTTSGNSYEQYF.

J is TRBJ2-5 and V is TRBV2; possible D gene TRBD2, 5 bases. CDR3 length: 17 amino acids. CDR1 and CDR2 (germline): SNHLY, FYNNEI. V lost 5 bases and J lost 2, with 21 bases in between. DNA for the CDR3: TGTGCCAGCAGTAAGGAGGAGGTGCTTCTCGTGCAAGAGACCCAGTACTTC. Its protein product is CASSKEEVLLVQETQYF.

There are a few counts of this clone. The CDR3 is CATEDWNTEAFF. The CDR3 DNA reads as TGTGCCACAGAGGATTGGAACACTGAAGCTTTCTTT. The rearrangement joins TRBV6-5 to TRBJ1-1; D gene ambiguous. V was trimmed by 10 bases and J by 1 base, leaving 10 bases between them. The CDR3 covers 12 residues. Germline V gene data show CDR1 as MNHEY and CDR2 as SVGAGI.

CDR3 sequence reads: CASSQDGANPRKGYTF. CDR3 bases: TGCGCCAGCAGCCAAGATGGGGCCAACCCGCGAAAGGGCTACACCTTC. The chain has TRBV4-3 and TRBJ1-2; a possible D gene is TRBD1 (5 bases). Germline V gene sequence: CDR1 LGHNA, CDR2 YSLEER. V lost 0 bases and J 8 bases, leaving 19 bases between the germline ends. The CDR3 contains 16 residues.

The chain recombines TRBV9 with TRBJ2-1; the match to TRBD2 covers 9 bases. Germline V gene data show CDR1 as SGDLS and CDR2 as YYNGEE. CDR3 length equals 16 residues. V lost 0 bases to trimming and J lost 1 base; unmatched junction nucleotides: 2. The CDR3 loop is CASSVVSGGSYNEQFF. CDR3 sequence (DNA): TGTGCCAGCAGCGTAGTCAGCGGGGGGTCCTACAATGAGCAGTTCTTC. The full variable domain, in which reference TRBV9 and TRBJ2-1 provide the parts outside the CDR3, is DSGVTQTPKHLITATGQRVTLRCSPRSGDLSVYWYQQSLDQGLQFLIQYYNGEERAKGNILERFSAQQFPDLHSELNLSSLELGDSALYFCASSVVSGGSYNEQFFGPGTRLTVL.

This chain links TRBV14 with TRBJ2-5, with 7 bases aligning to TRBD2. V was clipped by 3 bases and J by 1 base; unmatched bases: 5. The CDR3 loop spans 15 amino acids. Looked up from germline, CDR1 is SGHDN and CDR2 is FVKESK. For the CDR3, the DNA is TGTGCCAGCAGCCACCGACTAGCCCCCCAAGAGACCCAGTACTTC. As protein: CASSHRLAPQETQYF.

The chain has TRBV9 and TRBJ2-3, with 9 bases matching TRBD2. Germline V gene data show CDR1 as SGDLS and CDR2 as YYNGEE. The J segment lost 1 base and the V segment lost 0 bases, leaving 3 bases of the junction unmatched. The CDR3 extends over 16 amino acids. The CDR3: CASSVGRLAGTDTQYF. In nucleotides, the CDR3 is TGTGCCAGCAGCGTAGGTAGACTAGCGGGCACAGATACGCAGTATTTT.